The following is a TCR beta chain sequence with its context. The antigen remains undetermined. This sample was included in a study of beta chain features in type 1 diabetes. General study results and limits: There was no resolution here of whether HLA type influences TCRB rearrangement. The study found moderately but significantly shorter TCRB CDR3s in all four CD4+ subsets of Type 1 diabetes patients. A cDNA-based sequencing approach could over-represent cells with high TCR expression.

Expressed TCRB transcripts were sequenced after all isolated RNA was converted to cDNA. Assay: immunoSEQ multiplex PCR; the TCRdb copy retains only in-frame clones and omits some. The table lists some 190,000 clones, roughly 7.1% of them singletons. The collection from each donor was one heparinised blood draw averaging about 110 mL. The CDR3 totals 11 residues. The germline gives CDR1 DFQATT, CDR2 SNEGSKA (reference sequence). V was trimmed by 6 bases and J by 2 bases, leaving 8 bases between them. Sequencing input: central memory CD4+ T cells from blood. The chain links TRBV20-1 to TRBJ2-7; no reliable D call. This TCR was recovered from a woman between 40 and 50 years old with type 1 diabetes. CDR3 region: CSATPTYEQYF. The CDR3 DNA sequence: TGCAGTGCCACACCAACCTACGAGCAGTACTTC.